This T cell receptor beta chain derives from a study of CD8+ T cells in alopecia areata. Findings and caveats of the study: The study found that many expanded lesional clones persisted in scalp and blood during tofacitinib.

In this sample, this clone turned up a few times. Antigen unknown. RNA was isolated and reverse transcribed to cDNA, the sequencing template. Some clones are missing from TCRdb's copy, which holds only in-frame ones; the method was immunoSEQ multiplex PCR. The data hold fewer than 250,000 clones, with roughly 40% observed a single time. The V gene lost 7 bases and the J gene lost 1 base, with 13 bases spanning the gap. Germline CDR1 and CDR2: LNHDA and SQIVND (reference sequence). The CDR3 length is 15 residues. The sample's treatment: oral pan-JAK inhibitor, 5-10 mg twice daily. Sequenced material: CD4+ T cells sorted from blood, taken at approximately week 36, from a patient treated with tofacitinib. This TCR derives from a human donor with alopecia areata. The chain has TRBV19 and TRBJ2-2; perhaps TRBD1 as D (5 bases). The CDR3 protein is CASNRKVLNTGELFF. The DNA of the CDR3 is TGTGCCAGTAACAGGAAGGTTTTGAACACCGGGGAGCTGTTTTTT.